The TCR beta chain described here comes from a study of T cells after yellow fever vaccination. Across the study: Fractions of limited cellularity were prepared by means of SMART-Seq v4 Ultra Low Input.

This clonotype was counted a few times. The CDR3 length is 15 residues. The V gene end was trimmed by 6 bases and the J gene end by 2 bases; junction bases not matched to a gene: 9. Germline V gene lookup returns CDR1 KGHSH and CDR2 LQKENI. TCRdb analysed the 5' RACE reads with MiXCR anew, one entry per CDR3 protein. The sample lists approximately 240,000 distinct CDR3 sequences; 3.6% were seen once. The V and J genes are TRBV18 and TRBJ2-7; 8 bases map to TRBD1. The TCR comes from a man between 18 and 35 years old who received the YFV17D yellow fever vaccine. Sequencing was performed on PBMCs, taken 15 days after the yellow fever booster vaccination. The CDR3 reads CASSPPGQVTYEQYF. The CDR3 DNA reads as TGTGCCAGCTCCCCTCCGGGACAGGTAACCTACGAGCAGTACTTC.